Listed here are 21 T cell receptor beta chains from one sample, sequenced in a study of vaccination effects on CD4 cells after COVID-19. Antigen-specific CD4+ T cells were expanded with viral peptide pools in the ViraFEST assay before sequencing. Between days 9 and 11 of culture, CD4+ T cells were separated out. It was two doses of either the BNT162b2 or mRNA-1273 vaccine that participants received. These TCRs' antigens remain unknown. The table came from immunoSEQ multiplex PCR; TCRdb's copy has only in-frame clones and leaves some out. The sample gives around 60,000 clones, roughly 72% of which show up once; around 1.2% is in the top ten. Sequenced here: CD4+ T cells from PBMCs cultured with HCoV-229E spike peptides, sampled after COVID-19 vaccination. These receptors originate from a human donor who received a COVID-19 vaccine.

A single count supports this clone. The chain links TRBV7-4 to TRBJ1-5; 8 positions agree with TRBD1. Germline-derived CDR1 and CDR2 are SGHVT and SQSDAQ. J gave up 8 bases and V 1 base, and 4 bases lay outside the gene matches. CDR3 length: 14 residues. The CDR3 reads CASSLGTGLKPQHF. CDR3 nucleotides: TGTGCCAGCAGCTTAGGGACAGGGTTAAAGCCCCAGCATTTT.

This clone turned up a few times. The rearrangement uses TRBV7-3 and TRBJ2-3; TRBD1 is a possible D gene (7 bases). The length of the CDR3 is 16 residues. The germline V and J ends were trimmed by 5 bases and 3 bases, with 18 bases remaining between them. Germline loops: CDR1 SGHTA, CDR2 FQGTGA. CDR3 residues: CASSTKGQAGTDTQYF. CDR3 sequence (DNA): TGTGCCAGCAGCACGAAAGGACAGGCGGGAACAGATACGCAGTATTTT.

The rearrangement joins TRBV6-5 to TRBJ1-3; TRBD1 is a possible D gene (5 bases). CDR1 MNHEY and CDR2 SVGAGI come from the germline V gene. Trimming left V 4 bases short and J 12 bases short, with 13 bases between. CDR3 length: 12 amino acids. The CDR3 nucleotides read TGTGCCAGCAGTTCTCGGGGGGGTAGCATATATTTT. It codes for CASSSRGGSIYF.

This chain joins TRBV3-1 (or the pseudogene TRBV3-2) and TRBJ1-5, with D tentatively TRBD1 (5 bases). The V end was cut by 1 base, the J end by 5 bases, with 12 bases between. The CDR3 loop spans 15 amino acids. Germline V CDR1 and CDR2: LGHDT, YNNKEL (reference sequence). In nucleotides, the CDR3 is TGTGCCAGCAGCCAAGTGGGGGGGGGAGATCAGCCCCAGCATTTT. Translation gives CASSQVGGGDQPQHF.

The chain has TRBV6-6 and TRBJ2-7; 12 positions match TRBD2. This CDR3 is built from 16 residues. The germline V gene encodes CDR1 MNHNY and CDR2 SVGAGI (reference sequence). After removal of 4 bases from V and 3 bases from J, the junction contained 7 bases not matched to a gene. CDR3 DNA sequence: TGTGCCAGCAGTTCCCATCTAGCGGGGGGGATCTACGAGCAGTACGTC. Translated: CASSSHLAGGIYEQYV.

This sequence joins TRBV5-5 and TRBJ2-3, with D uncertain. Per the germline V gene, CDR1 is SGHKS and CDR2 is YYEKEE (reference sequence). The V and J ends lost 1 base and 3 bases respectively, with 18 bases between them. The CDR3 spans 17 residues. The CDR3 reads CASSLLYTRVGTDTQYF. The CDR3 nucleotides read TGTGCCAGCAGCTTGCTTTACACCCGCGTAGGAACAGATACGCAGTATTTT.

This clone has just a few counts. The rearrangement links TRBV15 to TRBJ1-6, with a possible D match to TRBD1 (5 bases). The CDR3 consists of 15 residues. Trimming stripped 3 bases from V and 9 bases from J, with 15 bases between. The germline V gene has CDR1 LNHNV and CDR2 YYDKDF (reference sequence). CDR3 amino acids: CATSRDTPIGSPLHF. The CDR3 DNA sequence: TGTGCCACCAGCAGGGACACCCCGATCGGTTCACCCCTCCACTTT.

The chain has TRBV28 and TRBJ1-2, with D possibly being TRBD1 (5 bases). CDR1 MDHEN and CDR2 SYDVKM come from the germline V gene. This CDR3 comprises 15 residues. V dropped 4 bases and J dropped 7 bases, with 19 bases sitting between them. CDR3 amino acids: CASSSPPGGSGGYTF. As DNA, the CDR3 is TGTGCCAGCAGTTCCCCACCCGGGGGATCGGGTGGCTACACCTTC.

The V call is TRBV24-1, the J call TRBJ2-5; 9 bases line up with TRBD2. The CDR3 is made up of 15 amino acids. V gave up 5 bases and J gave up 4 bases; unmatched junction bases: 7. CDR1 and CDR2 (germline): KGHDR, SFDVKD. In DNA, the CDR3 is TGTGCCACCAGTGTGGGTAGCGGGGGAAGAGAGACCCAGTACTTC. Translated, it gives CATSVGSGGRETQYF.

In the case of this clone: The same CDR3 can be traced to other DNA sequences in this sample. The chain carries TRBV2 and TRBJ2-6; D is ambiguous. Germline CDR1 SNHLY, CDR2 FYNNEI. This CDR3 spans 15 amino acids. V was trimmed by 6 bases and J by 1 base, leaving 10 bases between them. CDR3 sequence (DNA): TGTGCCAGCAGCGCGACTGGGTCTGGGGCCAACGTCCTGACTTTC. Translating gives CASSATGSGANVLTF.

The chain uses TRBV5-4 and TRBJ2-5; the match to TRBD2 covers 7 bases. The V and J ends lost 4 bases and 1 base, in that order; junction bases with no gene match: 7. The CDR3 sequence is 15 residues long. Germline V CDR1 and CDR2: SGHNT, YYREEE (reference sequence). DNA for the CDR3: TGTGCCAGCAGCACAGGAGGGACTACCCAAGAGACCCAGTACTTC. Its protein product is CASSTGGTTQETQYF.

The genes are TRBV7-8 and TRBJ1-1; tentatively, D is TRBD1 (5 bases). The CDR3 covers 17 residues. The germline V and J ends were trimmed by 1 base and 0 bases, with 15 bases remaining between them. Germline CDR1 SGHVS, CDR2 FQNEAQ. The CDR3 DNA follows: TGTGCCAGCAGCTTAGTCAGGGCAGGGAGGATGAACACTGAAGCTTTCTTT. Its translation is CASSLVRAGRMNTEAFF.

DNA of the CDR3: TGTGCCAGTACCCGACAGGGTGGCTCTGAAGCTTTCTTT. Protein sequence: CASTRQGGSEAFF. The rearrangement joins TRBV19 to TRBJ1-1, with TRBD1 matching 7 bases. Germline CDR1 LNHDA, CDR2 SQIVND (reference sequence). V was pared by 7 bases and J by 6 bases, with 8 bases of the junction left unmatched. The CDR3 covers 13 residues.

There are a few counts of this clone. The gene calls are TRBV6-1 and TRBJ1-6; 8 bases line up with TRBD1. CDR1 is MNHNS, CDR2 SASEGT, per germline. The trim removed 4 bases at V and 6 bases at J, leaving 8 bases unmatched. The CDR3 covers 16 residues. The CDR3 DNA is TGTGCCAGCAGTGTTCTACCAGGGGGCGGTAATTCACCCCTCCACTTT. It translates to CASSVLPGGGNSPLHF.

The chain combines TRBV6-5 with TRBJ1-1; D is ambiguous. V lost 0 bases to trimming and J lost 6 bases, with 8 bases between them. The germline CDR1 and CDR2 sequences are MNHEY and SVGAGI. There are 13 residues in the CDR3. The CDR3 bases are TGTGCCAGCAGTTACTCGAGGTTTTCTGAAGCTTTCTTT. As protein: CASSYSRFSEAFF.

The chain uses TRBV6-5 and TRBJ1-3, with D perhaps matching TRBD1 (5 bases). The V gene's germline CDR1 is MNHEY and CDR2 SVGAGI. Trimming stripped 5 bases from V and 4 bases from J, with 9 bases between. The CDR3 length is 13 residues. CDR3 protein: CASSIGVGNTIYF. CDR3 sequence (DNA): TGTGCCAGCAGTATAGGGGTGGGAAACACCATATATTTT.

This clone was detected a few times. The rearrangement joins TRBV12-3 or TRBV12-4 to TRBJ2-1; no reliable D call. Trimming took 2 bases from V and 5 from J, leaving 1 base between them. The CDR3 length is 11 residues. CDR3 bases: TGTGCCAGCAGTTTACACAATGAGCAGTTCTTC. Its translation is CASSLHNEQFF.

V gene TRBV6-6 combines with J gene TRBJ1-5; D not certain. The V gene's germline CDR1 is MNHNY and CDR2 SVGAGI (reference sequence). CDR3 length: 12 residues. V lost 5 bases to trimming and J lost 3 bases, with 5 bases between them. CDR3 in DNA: TGTGCCAGCAGTGAGGTCAATCAGCCCCAGCATTTT. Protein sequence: CASSEVNQPQHF.

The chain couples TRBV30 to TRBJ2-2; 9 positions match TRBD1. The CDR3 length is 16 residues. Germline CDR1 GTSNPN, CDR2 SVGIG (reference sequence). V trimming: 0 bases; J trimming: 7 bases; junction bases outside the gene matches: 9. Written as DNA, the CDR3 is TGTGCCTGGAGTGTATCCGGACAGGGGAGGATCGGGGAGCTGTTTTTT. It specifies CAWSVSGQGRIGELFF.

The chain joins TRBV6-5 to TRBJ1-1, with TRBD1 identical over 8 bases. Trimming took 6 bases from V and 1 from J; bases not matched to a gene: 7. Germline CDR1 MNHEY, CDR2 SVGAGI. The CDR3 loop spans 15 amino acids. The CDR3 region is CASRWGRGPNTEAFF. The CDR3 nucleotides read TGTGCCAGCAGGTGGGGCAGGGGGCCGAACACTGAAGCTTTCTTT.

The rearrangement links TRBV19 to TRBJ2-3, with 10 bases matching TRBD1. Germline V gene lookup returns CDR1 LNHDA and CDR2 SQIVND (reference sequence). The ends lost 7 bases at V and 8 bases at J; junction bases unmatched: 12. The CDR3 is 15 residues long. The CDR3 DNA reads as TGTGCCAGTATGGGTGTGAGGACAGGGGGTGGTACGCAGTATTTT. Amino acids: CASMGVRTGGGTQYF.